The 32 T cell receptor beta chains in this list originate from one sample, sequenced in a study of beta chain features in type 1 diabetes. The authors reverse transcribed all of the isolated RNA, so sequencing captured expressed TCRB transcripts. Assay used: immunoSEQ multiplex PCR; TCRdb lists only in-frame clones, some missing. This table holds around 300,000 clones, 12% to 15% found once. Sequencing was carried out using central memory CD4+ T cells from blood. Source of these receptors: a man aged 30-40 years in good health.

In DNA form, the CDR3 reads TGCGCCAGCAGCCAAGATACTTCGGGAGTTAGTAACTATGGCTACACCTTC. This gives the protein CASSQDTSGVSNYGYTF. The chain couples TRBV4-3 to TRBJ1-2; no clear D gene. This CDR3 contains 17 residues. CDR1 is LGHNA and CDR2 is YSLEER in the germline V gene. Trimming shortened V by 0 bases and J by 1 base, and 15 bases separated the two germline ends.

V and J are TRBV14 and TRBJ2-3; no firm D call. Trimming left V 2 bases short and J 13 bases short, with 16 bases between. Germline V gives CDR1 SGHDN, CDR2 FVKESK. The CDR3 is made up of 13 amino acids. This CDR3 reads CASSQSQNYREYF. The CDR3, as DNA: TGTGCCAGCAGCCAAAGCCAAAATTACCGGGAGTATTTT.

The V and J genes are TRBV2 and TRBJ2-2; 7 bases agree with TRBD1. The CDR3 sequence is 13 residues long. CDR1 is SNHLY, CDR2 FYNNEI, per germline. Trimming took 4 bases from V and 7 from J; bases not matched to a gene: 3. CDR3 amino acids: CASSGTGGGELFF. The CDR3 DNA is TGTGCCAGCAGTGGGACAGGTGGCGGGGAGCTGTTTTTT.

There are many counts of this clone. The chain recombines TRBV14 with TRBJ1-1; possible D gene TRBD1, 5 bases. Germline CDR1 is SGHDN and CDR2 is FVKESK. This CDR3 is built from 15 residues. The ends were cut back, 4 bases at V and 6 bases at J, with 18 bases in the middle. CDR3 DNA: TGTGCCAGCAGCCCCTTGGGGCCCCCCGGAGCTGAAGCTTTCTTT. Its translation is CASSPLGPPGAEAFF.

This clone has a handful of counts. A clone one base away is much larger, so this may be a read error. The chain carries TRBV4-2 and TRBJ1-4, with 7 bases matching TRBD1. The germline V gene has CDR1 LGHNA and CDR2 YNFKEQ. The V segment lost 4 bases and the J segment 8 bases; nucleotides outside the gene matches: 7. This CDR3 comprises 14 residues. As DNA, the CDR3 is TGTGCCAGCAGCCCCGGACAGGTCGGCGAAAAACTGTTTTTT. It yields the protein CASSPGQVGEKLFF.

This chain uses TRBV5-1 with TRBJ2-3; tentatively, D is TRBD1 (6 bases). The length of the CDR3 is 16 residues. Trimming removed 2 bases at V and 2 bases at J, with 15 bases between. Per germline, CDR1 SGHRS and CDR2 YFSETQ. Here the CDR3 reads CASSFADRGYTDTQYF. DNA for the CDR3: TGCGCCAGCAGCTTCGCGGACAGAGGTTACACAGATACGCAGTATTTT.

The CDR3 nucleotides are TGTGCCAGCAGCCCCGGGACAGGGGGCAAATCGTACAATGAGCAGTTCTTC. This sequence encodes CASSPGTGGKSYNEQFF. V is TRBV5-4 and J is TRBJ2-1, with 12 bases aligning to TRBD1. This CDR3 contains 17 residues. Looked up from germline, CDR1 is SGHNT and CDR2 is YYREEE (reference sequence). The junction had 9 bases not matched to a gene; V was cut back by 4 bases and J by 4 bases.

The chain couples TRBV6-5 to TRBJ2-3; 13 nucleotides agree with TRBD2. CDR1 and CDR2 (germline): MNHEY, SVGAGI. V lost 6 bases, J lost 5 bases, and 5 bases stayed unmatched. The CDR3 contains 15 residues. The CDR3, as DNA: TGTGCCAGCAGACCGGGACTAGCGGGATTAGATACGCAGTATTTT. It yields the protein CASRPGLAGLDTQYF.

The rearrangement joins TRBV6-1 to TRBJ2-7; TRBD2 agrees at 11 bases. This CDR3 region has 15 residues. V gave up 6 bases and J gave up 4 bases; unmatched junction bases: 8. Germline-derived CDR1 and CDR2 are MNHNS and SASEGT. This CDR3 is CASSLGLAGLYEQYV. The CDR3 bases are TGTGCCAGCAGCCTCGGACTAGCGGGCCTTTACGAGCAGTACGTC.

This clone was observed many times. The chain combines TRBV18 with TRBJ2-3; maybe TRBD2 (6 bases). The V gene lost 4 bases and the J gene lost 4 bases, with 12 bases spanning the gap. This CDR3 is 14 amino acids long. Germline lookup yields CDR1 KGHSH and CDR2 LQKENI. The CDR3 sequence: CASSLAARPDTQYF. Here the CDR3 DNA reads TGTGCCAGCTCACTAGCGGCTCGCCCAGATACGCAGTATTTT.

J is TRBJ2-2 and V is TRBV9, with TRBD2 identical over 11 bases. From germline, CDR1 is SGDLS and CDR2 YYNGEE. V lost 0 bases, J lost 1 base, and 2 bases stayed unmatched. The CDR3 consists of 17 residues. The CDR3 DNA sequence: TGTGCCAGCAGCGTAGTACTAGCGGGGGTGAACACCGGGGAGCTGTTTTTT. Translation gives CASSVVLAGVNTGELFF.

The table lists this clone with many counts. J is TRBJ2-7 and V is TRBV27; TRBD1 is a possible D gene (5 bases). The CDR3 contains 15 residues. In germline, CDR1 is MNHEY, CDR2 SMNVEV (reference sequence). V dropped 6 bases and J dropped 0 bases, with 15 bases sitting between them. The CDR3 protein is CASSQNRYNSYEQYF. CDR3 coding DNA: TGTGCCAGCAGCCAAAACAGGTACAACTCCTACGAGCAGTACTTC.

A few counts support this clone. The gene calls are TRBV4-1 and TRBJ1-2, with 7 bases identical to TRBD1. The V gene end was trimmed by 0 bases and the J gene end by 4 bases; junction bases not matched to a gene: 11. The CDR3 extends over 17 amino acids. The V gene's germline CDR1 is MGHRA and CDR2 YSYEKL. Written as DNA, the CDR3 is TGCGCCAGCAGCCAAGATCTTGTATGGGACAGACTCTATGGCTACACCTTC. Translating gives CASSQDLVWDRLYGYTF.

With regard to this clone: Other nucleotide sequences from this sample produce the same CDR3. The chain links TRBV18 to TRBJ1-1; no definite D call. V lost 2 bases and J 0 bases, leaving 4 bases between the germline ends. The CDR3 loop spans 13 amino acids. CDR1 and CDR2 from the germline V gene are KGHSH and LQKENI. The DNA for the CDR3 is TGTGCCAGCTCACCAGACTTGAACACTGAAGCTTTCTTT. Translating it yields CASSPDLNTEAFF.

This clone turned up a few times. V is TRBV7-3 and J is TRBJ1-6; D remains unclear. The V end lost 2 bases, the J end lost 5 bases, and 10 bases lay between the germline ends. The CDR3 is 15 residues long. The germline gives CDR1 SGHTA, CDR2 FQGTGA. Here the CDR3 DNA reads TGTGCCAGCAGCTTATATGGGAGGGATAATTCACCCCTCCACTTT. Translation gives CASSLYGRDNSPLHF.

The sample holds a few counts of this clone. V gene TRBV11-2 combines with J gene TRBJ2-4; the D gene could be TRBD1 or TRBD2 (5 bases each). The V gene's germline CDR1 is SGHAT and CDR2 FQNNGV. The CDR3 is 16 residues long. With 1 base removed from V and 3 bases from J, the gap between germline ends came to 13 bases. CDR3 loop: CASSLAGGADKNIQYF. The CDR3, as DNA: TGTGCCAGCAGCTTAGCTGGGGGAGCCGACAAAAACATTCAGTACTTC.

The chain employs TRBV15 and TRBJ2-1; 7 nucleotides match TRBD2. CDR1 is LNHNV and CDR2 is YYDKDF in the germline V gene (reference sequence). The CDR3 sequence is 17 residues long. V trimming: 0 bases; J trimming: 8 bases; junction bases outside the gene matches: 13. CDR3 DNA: TGTGCCACCAGCAGAGATCTCGGGACTATAGCCCTTCATGAGCAGTTCTTC. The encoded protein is CATSRDLGTIALHEQFF.

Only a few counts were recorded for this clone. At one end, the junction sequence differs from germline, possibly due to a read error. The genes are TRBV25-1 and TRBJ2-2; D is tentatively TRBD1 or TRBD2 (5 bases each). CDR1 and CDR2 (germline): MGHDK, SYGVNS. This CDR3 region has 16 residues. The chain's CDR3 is CASLGRGAMNTGEPFF. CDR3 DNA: TGTGCCAGCTTAGGTCGGGGCGCTATGAACACCGGGGAGCCGTTTTTT.

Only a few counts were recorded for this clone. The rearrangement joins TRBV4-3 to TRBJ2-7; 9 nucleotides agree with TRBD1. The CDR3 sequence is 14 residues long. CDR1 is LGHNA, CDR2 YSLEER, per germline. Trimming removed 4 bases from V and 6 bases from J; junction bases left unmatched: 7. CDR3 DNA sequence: TGCGCCAGCAGCCTCGAGACAGGGGGTAGCGAGCAGTACTTC. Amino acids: CASSLETGGSEQYF.

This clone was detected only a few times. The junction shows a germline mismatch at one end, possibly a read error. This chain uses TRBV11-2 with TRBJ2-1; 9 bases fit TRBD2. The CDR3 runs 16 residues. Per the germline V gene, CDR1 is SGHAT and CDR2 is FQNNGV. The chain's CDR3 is CASSLGSGGSSNEQFF. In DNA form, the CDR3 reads TGTGCCAGCAGCTTAGGAAGCGGGGGGTCCTCCAATGAGCAGTTCTTC.

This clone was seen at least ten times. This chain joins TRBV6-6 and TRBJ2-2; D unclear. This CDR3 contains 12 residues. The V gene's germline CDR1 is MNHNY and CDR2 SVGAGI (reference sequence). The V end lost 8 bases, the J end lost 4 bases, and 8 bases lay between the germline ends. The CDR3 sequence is CASESVTGELFF. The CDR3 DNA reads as TGTGCCAGCGAATCAGTCACCGGGGAGCTGTTTTTT.

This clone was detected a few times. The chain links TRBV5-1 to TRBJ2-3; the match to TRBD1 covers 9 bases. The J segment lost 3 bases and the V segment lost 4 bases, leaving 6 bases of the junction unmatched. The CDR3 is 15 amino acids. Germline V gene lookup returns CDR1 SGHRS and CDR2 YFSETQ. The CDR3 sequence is CASSPGTGRTDTQYF. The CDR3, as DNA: TGCGCCAGCAGCCCGGGGACAGGGCGGACAGATACGCAGTATTTT.

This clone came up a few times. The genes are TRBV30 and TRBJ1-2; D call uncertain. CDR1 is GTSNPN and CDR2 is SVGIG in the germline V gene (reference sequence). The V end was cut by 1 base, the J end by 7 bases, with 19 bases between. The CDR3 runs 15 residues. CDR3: CAWSEESLPGIGYTF. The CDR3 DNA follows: TGTGCCTGGAGTGAAGAGAGCCTCCCGGGTATTGGCTACACCTTC.

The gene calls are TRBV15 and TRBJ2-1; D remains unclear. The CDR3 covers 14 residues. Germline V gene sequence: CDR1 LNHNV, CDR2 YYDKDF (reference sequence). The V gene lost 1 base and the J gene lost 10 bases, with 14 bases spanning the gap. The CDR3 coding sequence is TGTGCCACCAGCAGAGTAAAGGGATTAGGCGAGCAGTTCTTC. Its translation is CATSRVKGLGEQFF.

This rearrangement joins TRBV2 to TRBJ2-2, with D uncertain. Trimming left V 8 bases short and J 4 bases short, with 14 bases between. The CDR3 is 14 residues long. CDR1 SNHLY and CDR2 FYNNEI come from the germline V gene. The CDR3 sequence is CASRRSLSTGELFF. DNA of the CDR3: TGTGCCAGCCGACGCAGTCTTAGCACCGGGGAGCTGTTTTTT.

CDR3: CASSPGQEYYGYTF. The DNA for the CDR3 is TGTGCCAGCAGCCCAGGACAGGAATACTATGGCTACACCTTC. This rearrangement joins TRBV5-4 to TRBJ1-2, with 7 bases identical to TRBD1. Trimming removed 4 bases from V and 3 bases from J; junction bases left unmatched: 6. Germline values: CDR1 SGHNT, CDR2 YYREEE (reference sequence). The CDR3 has 14 amino acids.

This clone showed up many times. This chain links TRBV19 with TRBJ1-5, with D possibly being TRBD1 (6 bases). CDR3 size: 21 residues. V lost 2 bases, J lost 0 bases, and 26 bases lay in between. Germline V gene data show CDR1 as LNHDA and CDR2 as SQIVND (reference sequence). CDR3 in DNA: TGTGCCAGTAGTATAACGGGGACTCGGGGGGCCAGACGAACTAGCAATCAGCCCCAGCATTTT. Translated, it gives CASSITGTRGARRTSNQPQHF. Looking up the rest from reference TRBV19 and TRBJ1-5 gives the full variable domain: DGGITQSPKYLFRKEGQNVTLSCEQNLNHDAMYWYRQDPGQGLRLIYYSQIVNDFQKGDIAEGYSVSREKKESFPLTVTSAQKNPTAFYLCASSITGTRGARRTSNQPQHFGDGTRLSIL.

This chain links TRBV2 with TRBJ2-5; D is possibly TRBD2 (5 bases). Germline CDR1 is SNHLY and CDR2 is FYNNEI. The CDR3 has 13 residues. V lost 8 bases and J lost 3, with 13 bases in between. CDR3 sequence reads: CASRRTEEETQYF. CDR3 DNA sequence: TGTGCCAGCCGCCGGACGGAGGAAGAGACCCAGTACTTC.

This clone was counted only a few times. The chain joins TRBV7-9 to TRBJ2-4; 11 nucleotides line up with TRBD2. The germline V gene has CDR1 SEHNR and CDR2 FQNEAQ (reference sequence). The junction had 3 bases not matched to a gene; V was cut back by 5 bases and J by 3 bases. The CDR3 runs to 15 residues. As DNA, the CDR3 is TGTGCCAGCAGCCATGGGACTAGCGGCAAAAACATTCAGTACTTC. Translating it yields CASSHGTSGKNIQYF.

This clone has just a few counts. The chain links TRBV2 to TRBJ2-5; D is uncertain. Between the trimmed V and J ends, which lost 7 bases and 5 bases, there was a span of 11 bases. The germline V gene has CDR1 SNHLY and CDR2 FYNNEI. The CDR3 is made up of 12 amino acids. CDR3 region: CASTPESETQYF. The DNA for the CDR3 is TGTGCCAGCACCCCCGAGTCGGAGACCCAGTACTTC. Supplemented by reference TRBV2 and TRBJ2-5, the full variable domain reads EPEVTQTPSHQVTQMGQEVILRCVPISNHLYFYWYRQILGQKVEFLVSFYNNEISEKSEIFDDQFSVERPDGSNFTLKIRSTKLEDSAMYFCASTPESETQYFGPGTRLLVL.

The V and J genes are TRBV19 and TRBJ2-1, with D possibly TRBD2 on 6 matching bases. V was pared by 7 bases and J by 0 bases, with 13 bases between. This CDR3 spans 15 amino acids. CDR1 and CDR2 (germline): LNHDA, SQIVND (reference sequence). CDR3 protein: CASKVGGSSYNEQFF. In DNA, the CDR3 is TGTGCCAGTAAGGTTGGGGGGAGCTCCTACAATGAGCAGTTCTTC.

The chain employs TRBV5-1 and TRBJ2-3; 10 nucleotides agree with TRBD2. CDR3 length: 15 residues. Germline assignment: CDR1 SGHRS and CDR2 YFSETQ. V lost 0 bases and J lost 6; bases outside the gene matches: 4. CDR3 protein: CASSLAGTSVDTQYF. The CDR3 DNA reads TGCGCCAGCAGCTTGGCCGGGACTAGCGTGGATACGCAGTATTTT.